This TCR beta chain was sequenced in a study of shared T cell receptors in the human thymus. Repertoires were generated with immunoSEQ multiplex PCR, while TCRdb's copy carries only in-frame clones and drops some. This table holds some 400,000 clones, approximately 95% found once. V gave up 6 bases and J gave up 2 bases, with 17 bases separating them. Germline CDR1 and CDR2: MNHNY and SVGAGI (reference sequence). This CDR3 is built from 16 residues. The genes are TRBV6-6 and TRBJ1-3, with D possibly being TRBD1 (5 bases). Sequenced sample: thymocytes. The source is a human donor. The CDR3 here is CASSYPGLRTGNTIYF. For the CDR3, the DNA is TGTGCCAGCAGCTATCCGGGACTGAGGACTGGAAACACCATATATTTT.